This TCR beta chain was captured in a study of identical twins. CDR3 length: 15 amino acids. Trimming removed 5 bases at V and 0 bases at J, with 14 bases between. Per the germline V gene, CDR1 is SGHAT and CDR2 is FQNNGV. This clonotype was counted between two and nine times. Using its own MiXCR run on the 5' RACE reads, TCRdb lists one record per CDR3 protein. The sample records roughly 220,000 distinct CDR3 sequences, under 8.5% being singletons. A further study also used this sample, focusing on T cells expressing NK-cell markers. As that study records: Sorted CD3+CD56+NKG2C+, CD3+CD56+NKG2C- and CD3+CD56-NKG2C+ T-cell subsets were beta-chain profiled. Sequencing covered eight donors, seven HCMV-seropositive and one seronegative.

This sequence originates from a woman aged 18 to 35 in good health. The chain carries TRBV11-2 and TRBJ2-7, with D perhaps matching TRBD1 (5 bases). The material sequenced was CD8+ T cells sorted from blood. The chain's CDR3 is CASSPGWGRSYEQYF. CDR3 coding DNA: TGTGCCAGCAGCCCAGGTTGGGGCCGCTCCTACGAGCAGTACTTC.